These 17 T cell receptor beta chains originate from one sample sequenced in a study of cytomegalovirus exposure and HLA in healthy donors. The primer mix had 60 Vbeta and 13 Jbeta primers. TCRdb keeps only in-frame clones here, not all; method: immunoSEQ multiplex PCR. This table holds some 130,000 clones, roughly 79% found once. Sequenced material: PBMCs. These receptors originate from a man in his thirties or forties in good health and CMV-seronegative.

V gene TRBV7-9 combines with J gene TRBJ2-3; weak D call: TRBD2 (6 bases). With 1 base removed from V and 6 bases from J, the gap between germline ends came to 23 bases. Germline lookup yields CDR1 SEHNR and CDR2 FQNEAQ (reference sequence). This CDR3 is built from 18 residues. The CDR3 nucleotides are TGTGCCAGCAGCTTAGGAGACGGTCTAGTGGGGAGCGGGGATACGCAGTATTTT. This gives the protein CASSLGDGLVGSGDTQYF.

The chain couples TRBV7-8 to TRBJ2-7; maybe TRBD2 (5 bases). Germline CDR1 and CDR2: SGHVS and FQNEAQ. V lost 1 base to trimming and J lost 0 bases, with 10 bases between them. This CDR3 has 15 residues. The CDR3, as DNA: TGTGCCAGCAGCTTAGACCAGACTACCTCCTACGAGCAGTACTTC. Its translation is CASSLDQTTSYEQYF.

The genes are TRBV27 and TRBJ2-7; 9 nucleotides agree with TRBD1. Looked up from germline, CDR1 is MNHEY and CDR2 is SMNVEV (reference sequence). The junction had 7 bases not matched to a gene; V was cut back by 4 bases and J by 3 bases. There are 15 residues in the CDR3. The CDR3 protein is CASSSLGQGFYEQYF. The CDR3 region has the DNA TGTGCCAGCAGTTCTCTGGGACAGGGTTTCTACGAGCAGTACTTC.

The CDR3 reads CASSTGSGGSETQYF. In DNA, the CDR3 is TGTGCCAGCTCCACCGGCTCAGGGGGCTCGGAGACCCAGTACTTC. The genes are TRBV5-6 and TRBJ2-5; TRBD1 matches 8 bases. This CDR3 contains 15 residues. CDR1 and CDR2 from the germline V gene are SGHDT and YYEEEE. V shed 7 bases, J shed 5 bases, and the junction held 13 bases outside the gene matches.

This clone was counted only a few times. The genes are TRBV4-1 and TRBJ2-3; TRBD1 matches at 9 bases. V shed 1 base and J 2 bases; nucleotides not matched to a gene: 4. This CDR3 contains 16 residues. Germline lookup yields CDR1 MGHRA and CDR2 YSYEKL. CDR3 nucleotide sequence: TGCGCCAGCAGCCAAGGGGGACAGGGTATCACAGATACGCAGTATTTT. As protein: CASSQGGQGITDTQYF.

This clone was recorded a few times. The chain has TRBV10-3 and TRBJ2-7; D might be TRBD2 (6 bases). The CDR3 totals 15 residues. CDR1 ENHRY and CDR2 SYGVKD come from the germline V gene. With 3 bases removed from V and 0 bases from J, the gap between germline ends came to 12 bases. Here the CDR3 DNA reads TGTGCCATCAGTGAAGTCGACGGGAGCTCCTACGAGCAGTACTTC. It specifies CAISEVDGSSYEQYF.

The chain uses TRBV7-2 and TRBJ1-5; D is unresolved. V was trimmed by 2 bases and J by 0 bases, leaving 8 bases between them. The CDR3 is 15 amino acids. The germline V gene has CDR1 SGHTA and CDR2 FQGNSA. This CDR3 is CASSLQTDSNQPQHF. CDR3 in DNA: TGTGCCAGCAGCTTACAAACAGATAGCAATCAGCCCCAGCATTTT.

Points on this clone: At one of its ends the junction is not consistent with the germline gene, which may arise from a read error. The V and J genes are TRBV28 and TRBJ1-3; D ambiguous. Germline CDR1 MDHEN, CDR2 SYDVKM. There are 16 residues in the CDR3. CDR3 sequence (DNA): TGTGCCAGCAGGTTATCAGCAGGCCTCTCTGGAAACACCATATATTTT. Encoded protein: CASRLSAGLSGNTIYF.

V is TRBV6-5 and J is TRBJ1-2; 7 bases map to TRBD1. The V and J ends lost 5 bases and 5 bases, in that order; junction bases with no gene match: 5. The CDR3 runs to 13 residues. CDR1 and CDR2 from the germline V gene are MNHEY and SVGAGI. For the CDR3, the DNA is TGTGCCAGCAGTCAAGGGACAGAGTATGGCTACACCTTC. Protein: CASSQGTEYGYTF.

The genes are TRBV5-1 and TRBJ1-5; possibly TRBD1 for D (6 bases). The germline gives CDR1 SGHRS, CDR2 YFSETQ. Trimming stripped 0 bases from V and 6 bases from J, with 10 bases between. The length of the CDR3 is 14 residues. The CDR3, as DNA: TGCGCCAGCAGCTTGGGGGGGCTCCTTCAGCCCCAGCATTTT. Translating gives CASSLGGLLQPQHF. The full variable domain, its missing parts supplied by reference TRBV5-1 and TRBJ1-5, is KAGVTQTPRYLIKTRGQQVTLSCSPISGHRSVSWYQQTPGQGLQFLFEYFSETQRNKGNFPGRFSGRQFSNSRSEMNVSTLELGDSALYLCASSLGGLLQPQHFGDGTRLSIL.

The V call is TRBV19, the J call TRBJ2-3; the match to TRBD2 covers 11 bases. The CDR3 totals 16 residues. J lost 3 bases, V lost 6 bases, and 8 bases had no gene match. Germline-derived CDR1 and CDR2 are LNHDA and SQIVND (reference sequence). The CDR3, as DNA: TGTGCCAGTAGAGGGACTAGCGGTGTTTTAACAGATACGCAGTATTTT. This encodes CASRGTSGVLTDTQYF.

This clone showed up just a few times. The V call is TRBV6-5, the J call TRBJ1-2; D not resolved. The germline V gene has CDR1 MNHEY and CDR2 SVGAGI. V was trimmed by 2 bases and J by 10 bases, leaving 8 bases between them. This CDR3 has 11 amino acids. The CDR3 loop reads CASSYSGSYTF. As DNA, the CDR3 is TGTGCCAGCAGTTACAGCGGTTCCTACACCTTC.

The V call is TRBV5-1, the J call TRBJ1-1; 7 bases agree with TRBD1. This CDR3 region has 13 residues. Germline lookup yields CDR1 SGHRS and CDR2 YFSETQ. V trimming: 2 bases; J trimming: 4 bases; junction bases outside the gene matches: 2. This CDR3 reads CASSFPGGTEAFF. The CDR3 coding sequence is TGCGCCAGCAGCTTTCCAGGGGGCACTGAAGCTTTCTTT.

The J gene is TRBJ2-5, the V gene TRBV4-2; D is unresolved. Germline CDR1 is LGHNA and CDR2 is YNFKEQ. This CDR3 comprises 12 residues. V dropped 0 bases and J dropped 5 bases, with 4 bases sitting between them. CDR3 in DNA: TGTGCCAGCAGCCAAGAGCGGGAGACCCAGTACTTC. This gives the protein CASSQERETQYF.

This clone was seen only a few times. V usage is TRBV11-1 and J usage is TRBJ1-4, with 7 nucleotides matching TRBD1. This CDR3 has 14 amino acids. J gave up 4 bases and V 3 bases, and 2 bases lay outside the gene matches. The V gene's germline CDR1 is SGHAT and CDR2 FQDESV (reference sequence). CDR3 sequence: CASSLGQYNEKLFF. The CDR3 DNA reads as TGTGCCAGCAGCTTGGGACAGTATAATGAAAAACTGTTTTTT.

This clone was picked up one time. Written as DNA, the CDR3 is TGCAGCGTTGGTAGCGGGGGGTCGGAGACCCAGTACTTC. Its protein product is CSVGSGGSETQYF. V is TRBV29-1 and J is TRBJ2-5; 10 bases are a match to TRBD2. The CDR3 contains 13 residues. J gave up 5 bases and V 4 bases, and 4 bases lay outside the gene matches. Germline CDR1 is SQVTM and CDR2 is ANQGSEA. Combining the CDR3 with reference TRBV29-1 and TRBJ2-5 gives the whole variable domain SAVISQKPSRDICQRGTSLTIQCQVDSQVTMMFWYRQQPGQSLTLIATANQGSEATYESGFVIDKFPISRPNLTFSTLTVSNMSPEDSSIYLCSVGSGGSETQYFGPGTRLLVL.

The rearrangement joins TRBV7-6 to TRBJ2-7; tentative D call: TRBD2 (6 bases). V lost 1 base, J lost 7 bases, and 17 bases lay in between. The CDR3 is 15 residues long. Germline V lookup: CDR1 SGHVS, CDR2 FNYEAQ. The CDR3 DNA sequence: TGTGCCAGCAGCTTAGTCTCAGGTAGCGCGGGGGAGCAGTACTTC. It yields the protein CASSLVSGSAGEQYF.